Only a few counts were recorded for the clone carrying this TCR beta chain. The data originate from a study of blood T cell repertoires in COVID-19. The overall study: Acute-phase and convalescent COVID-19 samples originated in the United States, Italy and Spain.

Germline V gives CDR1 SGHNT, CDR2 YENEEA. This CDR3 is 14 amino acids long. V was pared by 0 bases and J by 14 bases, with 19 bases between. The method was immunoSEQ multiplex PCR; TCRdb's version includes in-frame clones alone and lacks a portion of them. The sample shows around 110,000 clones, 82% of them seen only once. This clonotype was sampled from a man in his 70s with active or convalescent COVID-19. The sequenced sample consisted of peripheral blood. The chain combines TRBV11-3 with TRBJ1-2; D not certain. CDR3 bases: TGTGCCAGCAGCTTAGATCGGGGAGGGCACCTAGAAACCTTC. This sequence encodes CASSLDRGGHLETF.